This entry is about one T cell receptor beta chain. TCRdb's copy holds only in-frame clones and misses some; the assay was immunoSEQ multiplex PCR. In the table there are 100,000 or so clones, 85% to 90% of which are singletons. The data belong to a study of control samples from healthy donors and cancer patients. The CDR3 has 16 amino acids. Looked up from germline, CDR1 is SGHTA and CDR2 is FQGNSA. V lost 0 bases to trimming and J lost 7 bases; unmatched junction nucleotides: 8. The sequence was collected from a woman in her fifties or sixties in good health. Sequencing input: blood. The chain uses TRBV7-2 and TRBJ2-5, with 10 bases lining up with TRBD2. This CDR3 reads CASSLAVAGGGRTQYF. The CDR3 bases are TGTGCCAGCAGCTTAGCCGTAGCGGGGGGTGGTAGGACCCAGTACTTC.